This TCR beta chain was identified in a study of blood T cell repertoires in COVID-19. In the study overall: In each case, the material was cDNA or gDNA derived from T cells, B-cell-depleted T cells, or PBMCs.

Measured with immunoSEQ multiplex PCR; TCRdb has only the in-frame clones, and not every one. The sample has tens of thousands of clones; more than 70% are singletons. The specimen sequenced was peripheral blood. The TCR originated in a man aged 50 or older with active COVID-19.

The CDR3 DNA reads TGTGCCAGCAGCTTTGACGGGGGGTTCTACGAGCAGTACTTC. Amino acids: CASSFDGGFYEQYF. The V and J genes are TRBV7-9 and TRBJ2-7; 7 bases align to TRBD2. CDR3 length equals 14 residues. The V segment lost 3 bases and the J segment 3 bases; nucleotides outside the gene matches: 5. Germline assignment: CDR1 SEHNR and CDR2 FQNEAQ (reference sequence).